The source of this T cell receptor (beta chain) is a study of cytomegalovirus exposure and HLA in healthy donors. At sampling all donors were nominally healthy, likely with unrecorded immune exposures. Study-level findings and limits: A later analysis found that most CMV-associated TCR beta chains appeared HLA-restricted. The study designated 150 or so TCR beta chains cytomegalovirus-associated.

This clone appeared once. Its target is not known. CDR1 SQVTM and CDR2 ANQGSEA come from the germline V gene. V was shortened by 8 bases and J by 12 bases, with 17 bases between the two germline ends. The CDR3 is made up of 12 amino acids. The PCR employed 60 Vbeta primers together with 13 Jbeta primers. The method was immunoSEQ multiplex PCR; TCRdb's version includes in-frame clones alone and lacks a portion of them. This sample has 150,000 to 160,000 clones, with about 70% found just once. The rearrangement uses TRBV29-1 and TRBJ1-6; no reliable D call. The sample taken for sequencing was PBMCs. This clonotype originated in a man in his late teens or twenties in good health and CMV-seronegative. The CDR3, as DNA: TGCAGCTATAGGCGAGGATCCGGACCCCTCCACTTT. Translation gives CSYRRGSGPLHF.